These T cell receptor beta chains were read from a single sample in a study of T cell responses to AZD1222 COVID-19 vaccine. Libraries were prepared by immunoSEQ multiplex PCR; TCRdb keeps only in-frame clonotypes and omits some of them. The data contain 150,000 to 200,000 clones, around 94% of them singletons. The sample here was peripheral blood, taken on day 0 of AZD1222 vaccination. Source of these receptors: an adult in good health. CDR3s include the opening cysteine and the closing phenylalanine or tryptophan. D genes are given only for firm matches.

d_gene: NA
len: 13
v_gene: TRBV10-2
j_gene: TRBJ2-5
CDR3aa: CASSRRPQETQYF
CDR3nt: TGCGCCAGCAGCCGCAGGCCACAAGAGACCCAGTACTTC

d_gene: NA
len: 16
v_gene: TRBV5-1
j_gene: TRBJ2-1
CDR3aa: CASSGGGGGSYNEQFF
CDR3nt: TGCGCCAGCAGCGGCGGAGGTGGGGGCTCCTACAATGAGCAGTTCTTC

d_gene: NA
len: 15
v_gene: TRBV5-1
j_gene: TRBJ1-1
CDR3aa: CASSLAGDSNTEAFF
CDR3nt: TGCGCCAGCAGCTTGGCGGGCGATTCGAACACTGAAGCTTTCTTT

d_gene: NA
len: 15
v_gene: TRBV5-1
j_gene: TRBJ1-1
CDR3aa: CASRQDGVGNTEAFF
CDR3nt: TGCGCCAGCCGCCAAGACGGGGTGGGGAACACTGAAGCTTTCTTT

d_gene: NA
len: 15
v_gene: TRBV6-6
j_gene: TRBJ1-5
CDR3aa: CASSYSGGGGQPQHF
CDR3nt: TGTGCCAGCAGTTACTCGGGGGGTGGGGGTCAGCCCCAGCATTTT

d_gene: NA
len: 13
v_gene: TRBV10-3
j_gene: TRBJ1-2
CDR3aa: CAISESRGYGYTF
CDR3nt: TGTGCCATCAGTGAGTCCAGGGGCTATGGCTACACCTTC

d_gene: NA
len: 15
v_gene: TRBV29-1
j_gene: TRBJ2-1
CDR3aa: CSVGPLAGATNEQFF
CDR3nt: TGCAGCGTTGGCCCCTTGGCGGGGGCTACGAATGAGCAGTTCTTC

d_gene: NA
len: 15
v_gene: TRBV6-2/TRBV6-3
j_gene: TRBJ1-2
CDR3aa: CASSYRGVGTYGYTF
CDR3nt: TGTGCCAGCAGTTACCGGGGGGTGGGGACCTATGGCTACACCTTC

d_gene: NA
len: 11
v_gene: TRBV12-5
j_gene: TRBJ2-1
CDR3aa: CASGLVLEQFF
CDR3nt: TGTGCTAGTGGTTTGGTACTTGAGCAGTTCTTC

d_gene: NA
len: 12
v_gene: TRBV11-2
j_gene: TRBJ1-1
CDR3aa: CASSPVLTEAFF
CDR3nt: TGTGCCAGCAGCCCTGTCCTCACTGAAGCTTTCTTT